This T cell receptor beta chain appears in the sequencing data of a study of shared clonotypes between healthy human individuals. Selected positively for CCR7 and CD45RO-negative, naive CD8 cells excluded terminally differentiated effector memory CD45RA+ cells. Germline CDR1 reads LGHNA; CDR2 reads YSLEER. With 4 bases clipped from V and 7 bases from J, the junction kept 11 bases outside the gene matches. This CDR3 has 16 amino acids. Assay: immunoSEQ multiplex PCR; the TCRdb copy retains only in-frame clones and omits some. The data show roughly 2 million clones, 85% to 95% seen once. The V and J genes are TRBV4-3 and TRBJ2-4; 9 nucleotides agree with TRBD1. Sample: naive CD8+ T cells sorted from blood. The sequence came from a young man in good health. CDR3 region: CASSPTLTGGTNIQYF. In DNA form, the CDR3 reads TGCGCCAGCAGCCCGACGCTGACAGGGGGTACGAACATTCAGTACTTC.